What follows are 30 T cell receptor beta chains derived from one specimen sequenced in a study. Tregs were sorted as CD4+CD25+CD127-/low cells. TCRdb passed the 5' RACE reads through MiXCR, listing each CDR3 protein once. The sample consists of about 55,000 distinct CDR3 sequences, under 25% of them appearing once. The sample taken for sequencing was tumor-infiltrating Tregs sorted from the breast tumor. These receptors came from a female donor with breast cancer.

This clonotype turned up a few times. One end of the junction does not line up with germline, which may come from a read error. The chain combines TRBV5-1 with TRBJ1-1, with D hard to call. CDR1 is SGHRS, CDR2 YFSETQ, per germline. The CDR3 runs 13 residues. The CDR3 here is CAGSLPPGAEAFF. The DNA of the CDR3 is TGCGCCGGCAGCTTACCCCCTGGGGCTGAAGCTTTCTTT.

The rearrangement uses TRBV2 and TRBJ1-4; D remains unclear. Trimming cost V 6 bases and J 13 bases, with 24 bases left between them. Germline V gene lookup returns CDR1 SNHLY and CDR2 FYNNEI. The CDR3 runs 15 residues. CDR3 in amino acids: CASSPSRDHELGLFF. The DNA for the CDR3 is TGTGCCAGCAGCCCATCTCGAGACCATGAGTTAGGACTGTTTTTT.

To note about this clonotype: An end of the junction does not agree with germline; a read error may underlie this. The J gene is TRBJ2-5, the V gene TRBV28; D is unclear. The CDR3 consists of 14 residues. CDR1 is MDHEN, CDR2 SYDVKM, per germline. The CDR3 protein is CASSSPGSQETQDF. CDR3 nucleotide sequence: TGTGCCAGCAGTTCGCCCGGAAGTCAAGAGACCCAGGACTTC.

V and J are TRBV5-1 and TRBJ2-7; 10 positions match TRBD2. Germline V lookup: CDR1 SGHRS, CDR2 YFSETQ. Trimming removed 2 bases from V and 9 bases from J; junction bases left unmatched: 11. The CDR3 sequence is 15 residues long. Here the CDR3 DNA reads TGCGCCAGCAGCTTAAGGACTAGCGGAGAAAGTAGGCAGTACTTC. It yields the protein CASSLRTSGESRQYF.

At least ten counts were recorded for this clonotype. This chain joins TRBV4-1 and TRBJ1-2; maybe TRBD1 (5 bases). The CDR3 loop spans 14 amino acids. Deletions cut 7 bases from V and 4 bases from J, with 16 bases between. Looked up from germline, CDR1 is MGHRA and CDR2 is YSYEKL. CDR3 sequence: CASIDIGRAYGYTF. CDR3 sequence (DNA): TGCGCCAGCATCGACATCGGCAGGGCCTATGGCTACACCTTC.

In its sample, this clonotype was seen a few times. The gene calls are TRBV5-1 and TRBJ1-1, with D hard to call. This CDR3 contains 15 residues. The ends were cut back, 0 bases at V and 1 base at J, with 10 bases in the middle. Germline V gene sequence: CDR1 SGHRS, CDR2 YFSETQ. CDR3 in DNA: TGCGCCAGCAGCTTGGGTGTGCGGGGGAACACTGAAGCTTTCTTT. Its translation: CASSLGVRGNTEAFF.

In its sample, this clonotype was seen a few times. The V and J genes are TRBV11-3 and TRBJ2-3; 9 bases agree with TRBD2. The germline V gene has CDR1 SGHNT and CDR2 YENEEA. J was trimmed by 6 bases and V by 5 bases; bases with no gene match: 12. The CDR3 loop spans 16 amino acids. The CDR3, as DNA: TGTGCCAGCAGCCCACCCACTAGCGGGCGTGGGGATACGCAGTATTTT. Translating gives CASSPPTSGRGDTQYF.

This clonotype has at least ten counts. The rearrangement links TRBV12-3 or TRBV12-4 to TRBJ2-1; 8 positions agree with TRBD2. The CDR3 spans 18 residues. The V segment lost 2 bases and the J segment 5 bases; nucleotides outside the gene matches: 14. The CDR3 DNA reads TGTGCCAGCAGTTTAACCCATATCAGCGGGAGCACCCACAATGAGCAGTTCTTC. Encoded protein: CASSLTHISGSTHNEQFF.

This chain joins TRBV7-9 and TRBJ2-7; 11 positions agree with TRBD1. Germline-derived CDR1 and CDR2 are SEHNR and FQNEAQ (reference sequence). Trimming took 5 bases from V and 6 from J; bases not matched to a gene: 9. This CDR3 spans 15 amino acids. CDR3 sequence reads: CASSTLDRGLGEQYF. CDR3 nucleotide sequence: TGTGCCAGCAGCACGCTGGACAGGGGGCTTGGCGAGCAGTACTTC.

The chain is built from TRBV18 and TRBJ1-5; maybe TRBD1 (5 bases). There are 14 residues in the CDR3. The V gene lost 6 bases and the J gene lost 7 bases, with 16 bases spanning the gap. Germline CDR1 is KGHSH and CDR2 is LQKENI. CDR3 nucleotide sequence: TGTGCCAGCTCCTCCAGCCAGGGTGGGCAGCCCCAGCATTTT. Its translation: CASSSSQGGQPQHF.

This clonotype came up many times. DNA for the CDR3: TGTGCCACGGCCGGGACAGATGGCTACACCTTC. It codes for CATAGTDGYTF. V gene TRBV24-1 combines with J gene TRBJ1-2; 7 nucleotides match TRBD1. This CDR3 spans 11 amino acids. V was pared by 10 bases and J by 6 bases, with 4 bases of the junction left unmatched. Germline assignment: CDR1 KGHDR and CDR2 SFDVKD.

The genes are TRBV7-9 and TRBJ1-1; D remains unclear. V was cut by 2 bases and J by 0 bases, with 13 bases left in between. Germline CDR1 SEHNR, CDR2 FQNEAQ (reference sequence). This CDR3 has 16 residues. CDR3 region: CASSLWARFMNTEAFF. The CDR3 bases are TGTGCCAGCAGCTTATGGGCACGCTTTATGAACACTGAAGCTTTCTTT.

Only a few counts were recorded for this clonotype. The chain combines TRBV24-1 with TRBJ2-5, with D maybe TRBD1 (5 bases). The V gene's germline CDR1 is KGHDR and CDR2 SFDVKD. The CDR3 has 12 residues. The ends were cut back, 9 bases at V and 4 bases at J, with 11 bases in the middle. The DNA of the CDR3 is TGTGCCACCGGGGCAGGTGGAGAGACCCAGTACTTC. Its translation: CATGAGGETQYF.

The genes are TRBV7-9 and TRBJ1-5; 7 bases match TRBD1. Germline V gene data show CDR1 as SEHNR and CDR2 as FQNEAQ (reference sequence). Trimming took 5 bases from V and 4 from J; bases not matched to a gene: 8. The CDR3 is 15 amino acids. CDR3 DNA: TGTGCCAGCAGCCAAACGGGACAGTCGAATCAGCCCCAGCATTTT. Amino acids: CASSQTGQSNQPQHF. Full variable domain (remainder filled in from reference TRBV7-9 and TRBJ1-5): DTGVSQNPRHKITKRGQNVTFRCDPISEHNRLYWYRQTLGQGPEFLTYFQNEAQLEKSRLLSDRFSAERPKGSFSTLEIQRTEQGDSAMYLCASSQTGQSNQPQHFGDGTRLSIL.

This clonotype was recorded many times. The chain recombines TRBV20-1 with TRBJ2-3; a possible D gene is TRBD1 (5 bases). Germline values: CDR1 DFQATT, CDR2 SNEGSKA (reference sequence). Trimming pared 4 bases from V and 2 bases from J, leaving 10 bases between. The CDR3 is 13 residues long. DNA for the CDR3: TGCAGTGCTAAGACAGAAACCACAGATACGCAGTATTTT. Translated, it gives CSAKTETTDTQYF.

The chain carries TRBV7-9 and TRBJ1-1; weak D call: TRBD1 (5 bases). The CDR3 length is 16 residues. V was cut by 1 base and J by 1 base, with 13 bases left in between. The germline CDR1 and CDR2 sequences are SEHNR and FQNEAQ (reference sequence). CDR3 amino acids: CASSLVGQGGNTEAFF. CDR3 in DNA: TGTGCCAGCAGCTTAGTGGGGCAGGGCGGGAACACTGAAGCTTTCTTT.

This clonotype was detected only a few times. CDR3 sequence: CASSRTGGGGNTIYF. In DNA, the CDR3 is TGCGCCAGCAGCAGAACGGGGGGCGGTGGAAACACCATATATTTT. The chain carries TRBV5-1 and TRBJ1-3, with D perhaps matching TRBD1 (6 bases). Deletions cut 4 bases from V and 3 bases from J, with 14 bases between. The CDR3 totals 15 residues. From germline, CDR1 is SGHRS and CDR2 YFSETQ. Variable domain in full (rest from reference TRBV5-1 and TRBJ1-3): KAGVTQTPRYLIKTRGQQVTLSCSPISGHRSVSWYQQTPGQGLQFLFEYFSETQRNKGNFPGRFSGRQFSNSRSEMNVSTLELGDSALYLCASSRTGGGGNTIYFGEGSWLTVV.

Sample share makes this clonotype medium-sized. For the CDR3, the DNA is TGTGCCAGCAGCTCCTACATCACGGACGGCTACACCTTC. It yields the protein CASSSYITDGYTF. This chain uses TRBV7-2 with TRBJ1-2, with no clear D. The V gene lost 4 bases and the J gene lost 8 bases, with 14 bases spanning the gap. CDR3 length: 13 residues. Germline V gene data show CDR1 as SGHTA and CDR2 as FQGNSA.

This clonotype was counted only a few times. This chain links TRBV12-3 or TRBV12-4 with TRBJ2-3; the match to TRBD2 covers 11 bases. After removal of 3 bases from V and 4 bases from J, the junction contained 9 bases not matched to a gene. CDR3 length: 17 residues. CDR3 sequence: CASSFAKLAGAADTQYF. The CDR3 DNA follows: TGTGCCAGCAGTTTTGCCAAACTAGCGGGAGCGGCAGATACGCAGTATTTT.

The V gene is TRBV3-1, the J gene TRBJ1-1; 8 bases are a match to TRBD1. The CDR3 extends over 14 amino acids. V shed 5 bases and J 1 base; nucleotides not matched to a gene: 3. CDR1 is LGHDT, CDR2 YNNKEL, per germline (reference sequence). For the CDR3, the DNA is TGTGCCAGCAGCTTCGGGACAGGGAACACTGAAGCTTTCTTT. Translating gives CASSFGTGNTEAFF.

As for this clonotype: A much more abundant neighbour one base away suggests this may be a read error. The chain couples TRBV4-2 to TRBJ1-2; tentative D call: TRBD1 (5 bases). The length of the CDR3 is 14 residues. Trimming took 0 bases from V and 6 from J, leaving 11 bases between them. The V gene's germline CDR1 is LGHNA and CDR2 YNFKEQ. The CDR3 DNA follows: TGTGCCAGCAGCCAAGACAGGGCACAAGATGGCTACACCTTC. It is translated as CASSQDRAQDGYTF.

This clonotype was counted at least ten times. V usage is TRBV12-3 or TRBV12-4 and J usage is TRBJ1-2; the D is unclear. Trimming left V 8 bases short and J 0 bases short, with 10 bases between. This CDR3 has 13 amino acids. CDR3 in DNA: TGTGCCAGCTTTGGCACCACTAACTATGGCTACACCTTC. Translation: CASFGTTNYGYTF.

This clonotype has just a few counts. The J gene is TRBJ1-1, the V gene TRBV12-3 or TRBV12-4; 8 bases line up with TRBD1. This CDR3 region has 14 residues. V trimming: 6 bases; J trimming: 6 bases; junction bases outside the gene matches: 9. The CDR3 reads CASRRQGLGAEAFF. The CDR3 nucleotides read TGTGCCAGCAGGCGACAGGGGCTGGGCGCTGAAGCTTTCTTT.

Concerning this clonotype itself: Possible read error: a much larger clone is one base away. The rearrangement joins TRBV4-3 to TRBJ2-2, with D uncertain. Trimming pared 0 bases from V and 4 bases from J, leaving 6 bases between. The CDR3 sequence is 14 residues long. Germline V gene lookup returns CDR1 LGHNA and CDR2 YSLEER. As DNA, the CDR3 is TGCGCCAGCAGCCAAGACTTTTCCACCGGGGAGCTGTTTTTT. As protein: CASSQDFSTGELFF.

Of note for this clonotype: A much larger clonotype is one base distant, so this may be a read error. CDR3 coding DNA: TGCAGTGCTCAGGGGGGAGAGACCCAGTACTTC. Its translation is CSAQGGETQYF. The rearrangement links TRBV20-1 to TRBJ2-5, with a possible D match to TRBD1 (7 bases). V was clipped by 5 bases and J by 4 bases, with 8 bases between them. The CDR3 is 11 residues long. The germline V gene has CDR1 DFQATT and CDR2 SNEGSKA (reference sequence).

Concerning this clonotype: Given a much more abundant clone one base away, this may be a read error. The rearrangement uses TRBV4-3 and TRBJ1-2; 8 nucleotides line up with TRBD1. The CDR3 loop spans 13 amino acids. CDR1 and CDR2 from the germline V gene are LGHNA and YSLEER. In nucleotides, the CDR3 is TGCGCCGGCAGCCTGGACAGGGTATATGGCTACACCTTC. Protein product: CAGSLDRVYGYTF.

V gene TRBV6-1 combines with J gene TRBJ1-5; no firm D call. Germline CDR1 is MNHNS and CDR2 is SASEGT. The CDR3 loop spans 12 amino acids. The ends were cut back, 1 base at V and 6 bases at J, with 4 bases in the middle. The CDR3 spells CASSEGGQPQHF. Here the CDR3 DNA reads TGTGCCAGCAGTGAAGGGGGTCAGCCCCAGCATTTT.

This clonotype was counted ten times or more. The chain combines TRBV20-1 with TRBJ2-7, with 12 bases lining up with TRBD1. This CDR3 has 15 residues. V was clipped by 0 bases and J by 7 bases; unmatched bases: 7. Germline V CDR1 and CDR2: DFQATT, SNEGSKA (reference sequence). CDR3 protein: CSARDAGTGGGEQYF. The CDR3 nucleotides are TGCAGTGCTAGAGATGCTGGGACAGGGGGCGGAGAGCAGTACTTC.

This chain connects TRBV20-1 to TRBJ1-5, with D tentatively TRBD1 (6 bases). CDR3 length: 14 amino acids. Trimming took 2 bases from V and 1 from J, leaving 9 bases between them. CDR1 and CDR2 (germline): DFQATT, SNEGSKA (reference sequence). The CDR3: CSARQGLSNQPQHF. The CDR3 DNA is TGCAGTGCTAGACAGGGGTTAAGCAATCAGCCCCAGCATTTT.

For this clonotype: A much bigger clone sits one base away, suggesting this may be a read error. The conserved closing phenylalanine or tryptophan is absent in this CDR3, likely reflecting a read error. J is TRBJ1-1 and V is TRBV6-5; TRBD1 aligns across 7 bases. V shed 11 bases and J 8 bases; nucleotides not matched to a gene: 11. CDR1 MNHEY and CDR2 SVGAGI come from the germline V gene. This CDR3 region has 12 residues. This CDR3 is CAAQRAGGEAFY. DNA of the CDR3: TGTGCCGCCCAACGGGCAGGGGGGGAAGCTTTCTAT.